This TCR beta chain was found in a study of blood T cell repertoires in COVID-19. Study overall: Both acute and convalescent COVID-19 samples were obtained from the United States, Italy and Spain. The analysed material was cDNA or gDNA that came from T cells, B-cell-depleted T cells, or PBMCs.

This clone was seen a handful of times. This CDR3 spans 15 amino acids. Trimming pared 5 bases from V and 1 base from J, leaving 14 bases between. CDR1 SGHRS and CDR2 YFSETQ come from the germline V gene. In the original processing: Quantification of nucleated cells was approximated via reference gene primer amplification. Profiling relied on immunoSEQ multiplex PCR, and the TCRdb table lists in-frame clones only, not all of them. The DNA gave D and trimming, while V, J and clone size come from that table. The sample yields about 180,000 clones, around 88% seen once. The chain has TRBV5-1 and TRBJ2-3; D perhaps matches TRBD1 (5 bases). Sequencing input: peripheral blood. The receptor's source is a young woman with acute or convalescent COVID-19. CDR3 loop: CASSQGDPRTDTQYF. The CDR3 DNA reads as TGCGCCAGCAGTCAAGGGGATCCGCGCACAGATACGCAGTATTTT.